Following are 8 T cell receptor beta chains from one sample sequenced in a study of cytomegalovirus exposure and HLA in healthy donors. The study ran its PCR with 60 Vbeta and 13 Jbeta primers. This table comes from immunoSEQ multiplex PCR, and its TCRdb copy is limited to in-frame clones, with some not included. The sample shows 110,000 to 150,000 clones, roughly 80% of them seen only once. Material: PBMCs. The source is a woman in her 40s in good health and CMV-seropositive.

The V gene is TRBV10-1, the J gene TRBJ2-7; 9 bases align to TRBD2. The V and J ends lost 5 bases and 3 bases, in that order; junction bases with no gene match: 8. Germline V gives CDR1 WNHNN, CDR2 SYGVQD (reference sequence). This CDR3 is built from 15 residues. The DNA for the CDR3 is TGCGCCAGCAGTTTAGCGGGGGCCTCTCTCTACGAGCAGTACTTC. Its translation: CASSLAGASLYEQYF.

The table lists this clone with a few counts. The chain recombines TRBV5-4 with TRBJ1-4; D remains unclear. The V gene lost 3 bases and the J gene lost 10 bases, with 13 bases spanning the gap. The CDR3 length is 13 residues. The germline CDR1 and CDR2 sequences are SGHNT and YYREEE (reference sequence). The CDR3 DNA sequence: TGTGCCAGCAGCTCCGGTGATTTTGGAAAACTGTTTTTT. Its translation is CASSSGDFGKLFF.

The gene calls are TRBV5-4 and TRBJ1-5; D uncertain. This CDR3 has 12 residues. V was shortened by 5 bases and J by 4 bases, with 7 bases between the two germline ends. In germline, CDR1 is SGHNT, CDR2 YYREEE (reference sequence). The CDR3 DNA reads TGTGCCAGCAGTTTAAATAATCAGCCCCAGCATTTT. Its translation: CASSLNNQPQHF.

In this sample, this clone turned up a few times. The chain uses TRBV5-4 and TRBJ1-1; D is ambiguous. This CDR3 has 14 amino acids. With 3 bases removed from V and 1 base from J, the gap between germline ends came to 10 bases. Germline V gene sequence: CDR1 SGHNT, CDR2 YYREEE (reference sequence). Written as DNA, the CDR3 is TGTGCCAGCAGCTCTGAGACACAGAACACTGAAGCTTTCTTT. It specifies CASSSETQNTEAFF.

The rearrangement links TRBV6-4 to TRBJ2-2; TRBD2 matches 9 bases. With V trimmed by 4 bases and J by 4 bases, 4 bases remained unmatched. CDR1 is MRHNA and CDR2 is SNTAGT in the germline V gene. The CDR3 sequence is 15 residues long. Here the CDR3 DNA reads TGTGCCAGCAGTGCCCTAGCGGGGACCACCGGGGAGCTGTTTTTT. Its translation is CASSALAGTTGELFF.

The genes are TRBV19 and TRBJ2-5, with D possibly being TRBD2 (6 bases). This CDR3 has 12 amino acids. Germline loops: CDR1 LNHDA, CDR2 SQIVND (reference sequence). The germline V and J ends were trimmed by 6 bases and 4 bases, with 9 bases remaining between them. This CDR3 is CASSRLGETQYF. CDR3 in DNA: TGTGCCAGTAGCCGACTAGGAGAGACCCAGTACTTC.

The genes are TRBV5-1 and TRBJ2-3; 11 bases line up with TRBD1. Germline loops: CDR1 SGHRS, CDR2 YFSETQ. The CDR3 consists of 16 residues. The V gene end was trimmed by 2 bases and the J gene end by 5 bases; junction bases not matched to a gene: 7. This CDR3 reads CASSFMTGTGGDTQYF. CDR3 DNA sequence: TGCGCCAGCAGCTTCATGACCGGGACAGGGGGAGATACGCAGTATTTT.

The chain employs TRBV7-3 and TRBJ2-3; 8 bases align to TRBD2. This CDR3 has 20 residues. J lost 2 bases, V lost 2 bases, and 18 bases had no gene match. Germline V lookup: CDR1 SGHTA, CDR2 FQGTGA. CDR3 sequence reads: CASSLGGASGRIIPTDTQYF. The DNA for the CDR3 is TGTGCCAGCAGCTTAGGGGGGGCTAGCGGGCGGATTATCCCCACAGATACGCAGTATTTT.